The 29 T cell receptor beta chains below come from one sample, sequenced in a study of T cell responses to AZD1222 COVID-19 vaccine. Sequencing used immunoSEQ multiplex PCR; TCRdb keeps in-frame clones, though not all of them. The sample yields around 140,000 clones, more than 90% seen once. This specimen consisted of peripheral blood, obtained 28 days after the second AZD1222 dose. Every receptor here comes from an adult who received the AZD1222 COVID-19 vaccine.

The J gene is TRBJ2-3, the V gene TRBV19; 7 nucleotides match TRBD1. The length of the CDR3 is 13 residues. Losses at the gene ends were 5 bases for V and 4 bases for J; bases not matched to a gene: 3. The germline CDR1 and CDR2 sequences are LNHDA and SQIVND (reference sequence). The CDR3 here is CASSFQGADTQYF. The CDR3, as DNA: TGTGCCAGTAGTTTCCAGGGGGCAGATACGCAGTATTTT.

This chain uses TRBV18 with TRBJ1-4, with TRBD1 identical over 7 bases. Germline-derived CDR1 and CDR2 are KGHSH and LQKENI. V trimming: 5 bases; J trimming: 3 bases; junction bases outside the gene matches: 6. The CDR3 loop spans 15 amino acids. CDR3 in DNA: TGTGCCAGCTCATACACAGGGGACCCTAATGAAAAACTGTTTTTT. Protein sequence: CASSYTGDPNEKLFF.

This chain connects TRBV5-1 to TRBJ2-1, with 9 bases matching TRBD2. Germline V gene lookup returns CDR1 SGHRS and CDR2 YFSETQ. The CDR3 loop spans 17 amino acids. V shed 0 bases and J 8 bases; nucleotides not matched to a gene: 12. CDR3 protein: CASSLVSGTSLFHEQFF. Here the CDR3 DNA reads TGCGCCAGCAGCTTGGTTTCCGGGACTAGCCTGTTCCATGAGCAGTTCTTC.

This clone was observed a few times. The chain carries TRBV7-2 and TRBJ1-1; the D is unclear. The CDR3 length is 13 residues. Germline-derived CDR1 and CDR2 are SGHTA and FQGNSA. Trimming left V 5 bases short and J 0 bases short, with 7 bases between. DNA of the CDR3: TGTGCCAGCAGCGCGGGCGTGAACACTGAAGCTTTCTTT. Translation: CASSAGVNTEAFF.

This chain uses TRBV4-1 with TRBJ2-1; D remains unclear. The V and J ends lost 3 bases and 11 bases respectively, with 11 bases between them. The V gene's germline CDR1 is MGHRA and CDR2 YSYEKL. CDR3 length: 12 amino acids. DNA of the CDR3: TGCGCCAGCAGCCATGACCTGGGGAAGCAGTTCTTC. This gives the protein CASSHDLGKQFF.

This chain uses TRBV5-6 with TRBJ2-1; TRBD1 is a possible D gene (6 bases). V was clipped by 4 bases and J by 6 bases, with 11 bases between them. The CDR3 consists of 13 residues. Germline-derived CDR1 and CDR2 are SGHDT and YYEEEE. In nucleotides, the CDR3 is TGTGCCAGCAGCCGGGACACCATCAATGAGCAGTTCTTC. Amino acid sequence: CASSRDTINEQFF.

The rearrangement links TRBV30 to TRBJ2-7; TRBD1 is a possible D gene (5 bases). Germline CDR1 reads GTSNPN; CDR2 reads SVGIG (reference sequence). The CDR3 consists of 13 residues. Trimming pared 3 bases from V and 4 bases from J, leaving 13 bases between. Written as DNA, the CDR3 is TGTGCCTGGAGGGGTAGGACAACTTACGAGCAGTACTTC. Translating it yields CAWRGRTTYEQYF.

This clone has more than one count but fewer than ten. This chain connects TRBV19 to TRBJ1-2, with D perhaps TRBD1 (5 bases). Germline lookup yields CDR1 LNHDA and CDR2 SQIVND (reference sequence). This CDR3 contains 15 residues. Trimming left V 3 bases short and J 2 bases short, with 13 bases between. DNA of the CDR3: TGTGCCAGTAGTATGGGACGGGGATTCAACTATGGCTACACCTTC. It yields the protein CASSMGRGFNYGYTF.

CDR3 nucleotides: TGTGCCATCAGTGAAAAGGTCAGCGGTAACTATGGCTACACCTTC. Protein product: CAISEKVSGNYGYTF. The V call is TRBV10-3, the J call TRBJ1-2; no clear D gene. In germline, CDR1 is ENHRY, CDR2 SYGVKD. Deletions cut 3 bases from V and 1 base from J, with 12 bases between. This CDR3 contains 15 residues.

The CDR3 nucleotides are TGTGCCAGCTCTCGGGACGCCGGGGCATCCGATGAAAAACTGTTTTTT. Translated: CASSRDAGASDEKLFF. The chain employs TRBV18 and TRBJ1-4, with D possibly being TRBD1 (5 bases). The CDR3 spans 16 residues. The V and J ends lost 6 bases and 6 bases respectively, with 20 bases between them. CDR1 and CDR2 (germline): KGHSH, LQKENI. Using reference TRBV18 and TRBJ1-4 for the parts outside the CDR3, the full variable domain is NAGVMQNPRHLVRRRGQEARLRCSPMKGHSHVYWYRQLPEEGLKFMVYLQKENIIDESGMPKERFSAEFPKEGPSILRIQQVVRGDSAAYFCASSRDAGASDEKLFFGSGTQLSVL.

The CDR3 DNA is TGTGCCAGCAGTGAATTCCTCGGGGATACCGGGGAGCTGTTTTTT. Encoded protein: CASSEFLGDTGELFF. The V gene is TRBV25-1, the J gene TRBJ2-2; a possible D gene is TRBD2 (5 bases). Looked up from germline, CDR1 is MGHDK and CDR2 is SYGVNS. V lost 1 base and J lost 5, with 11 bases in between. This CDR3 has 15 residues.

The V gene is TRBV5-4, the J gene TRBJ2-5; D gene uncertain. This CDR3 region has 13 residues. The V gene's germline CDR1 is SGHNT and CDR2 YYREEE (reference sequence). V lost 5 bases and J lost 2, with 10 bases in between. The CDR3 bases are TGTGCCAGCAGTAGTGGGCGGCAAGAGACCCAGTACTTC. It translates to CASSSGRQETQYF.

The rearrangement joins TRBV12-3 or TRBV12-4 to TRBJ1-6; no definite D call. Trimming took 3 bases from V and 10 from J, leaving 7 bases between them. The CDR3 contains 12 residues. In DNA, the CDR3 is TGTGCCAGCAGTTTTCCGGGGTCACCCCTCCACTTT. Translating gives CASSFPGSPLHF.

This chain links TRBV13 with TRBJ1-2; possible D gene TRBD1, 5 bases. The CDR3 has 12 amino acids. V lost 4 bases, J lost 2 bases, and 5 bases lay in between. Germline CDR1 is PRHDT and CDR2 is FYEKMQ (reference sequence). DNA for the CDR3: TGTGCCAGCAGCTGGGGGAACTATGGCTACACCTTC. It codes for CASSWGNYGYTF.

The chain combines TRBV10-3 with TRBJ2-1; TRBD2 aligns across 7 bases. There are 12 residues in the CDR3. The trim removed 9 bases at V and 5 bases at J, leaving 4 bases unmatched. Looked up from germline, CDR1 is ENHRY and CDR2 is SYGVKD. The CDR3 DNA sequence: TGTGCCATGGGGGGGAATAACAATGAGCAGTTCTTC. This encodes CAMGGNNNEQFF.

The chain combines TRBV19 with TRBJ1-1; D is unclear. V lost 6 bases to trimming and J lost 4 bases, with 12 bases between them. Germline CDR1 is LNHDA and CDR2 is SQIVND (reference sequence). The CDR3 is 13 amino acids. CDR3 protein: CASSPGEVTEAFF. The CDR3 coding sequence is TGTGCCAGTAGCCCCGGGGAGGTCACTGAAGCTTTCTTT.

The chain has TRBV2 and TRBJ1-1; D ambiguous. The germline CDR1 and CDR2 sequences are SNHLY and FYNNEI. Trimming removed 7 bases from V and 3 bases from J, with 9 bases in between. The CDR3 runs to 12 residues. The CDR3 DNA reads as TGTGCCAGCAAGCGGAGGGACACTGAAGCTTTCTTT. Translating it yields CASKRRDTEAFF.

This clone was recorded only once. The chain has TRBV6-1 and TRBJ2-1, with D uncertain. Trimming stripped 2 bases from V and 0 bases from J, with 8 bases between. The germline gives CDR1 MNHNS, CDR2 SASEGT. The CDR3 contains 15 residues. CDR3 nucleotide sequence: TGTGCCAGCAGTGAATACTACCTCTCCTACAATGAGCAGTTCTTC. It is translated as CASSEYYLSYNEQFF.

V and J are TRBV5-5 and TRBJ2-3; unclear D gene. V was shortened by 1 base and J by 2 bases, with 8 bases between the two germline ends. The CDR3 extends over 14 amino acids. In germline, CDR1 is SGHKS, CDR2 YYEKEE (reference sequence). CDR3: CASSLSGPTDTQYF. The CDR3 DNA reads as TGTGCCAGCAGCTTGAGTGGACCCACAGATACGCAGTATTTT.

The DNA for the CDR3 is TGTGCCAGCAGCTTGGGGGCAGCGTTACACTCTGGAAACACCATATATTTT. Its translation: CASSLGAALHSGNTIYF. The chain couples TRBV11-3 to TRBJ1-3, with a possible D match to TRBD1 (6 bases). Germline-derived CDR1 and CDR2 are SGHNT and YENEEA. Trimming cost V 3 bases and J 0 bases, with 15 bases left between them. CDR3 length: 17 amino acids.

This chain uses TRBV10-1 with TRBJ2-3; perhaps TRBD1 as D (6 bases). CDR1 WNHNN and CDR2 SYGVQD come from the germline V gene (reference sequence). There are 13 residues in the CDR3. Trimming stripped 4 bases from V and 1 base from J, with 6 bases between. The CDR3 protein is CASSGQGTDTQYF. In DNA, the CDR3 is TGCGCCAGCAGTGGACAGGGCACAGATACGCAGTATTTT.

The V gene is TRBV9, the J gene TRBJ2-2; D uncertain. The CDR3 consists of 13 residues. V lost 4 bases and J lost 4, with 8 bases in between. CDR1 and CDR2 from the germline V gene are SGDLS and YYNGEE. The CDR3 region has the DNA TGTGCCAGCAGCATAGACGGCACCGGGGAGCTGTTTTTT. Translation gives CASSIDGTGELFF.

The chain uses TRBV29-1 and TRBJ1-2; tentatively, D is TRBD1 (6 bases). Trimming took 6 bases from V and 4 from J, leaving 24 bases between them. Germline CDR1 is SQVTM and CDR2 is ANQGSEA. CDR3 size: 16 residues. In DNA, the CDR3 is TGCAGCGTAGTAAGGGTTCTATACCAAGGGGGCTATGGCTACACCTTC. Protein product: CSVVRVLYQGGYGYTF. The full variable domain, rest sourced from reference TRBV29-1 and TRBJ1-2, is SAVISQKPSRDICQRGTSLTIQCQVDSQVTMMFWYRQQPGQSLTLIATANQGSEATYESGFVIDKFPISRPNLTFSTLTVSNMSPEDSSIYLCSVVRVLYQGGYGYTFGSGTRLTVV.

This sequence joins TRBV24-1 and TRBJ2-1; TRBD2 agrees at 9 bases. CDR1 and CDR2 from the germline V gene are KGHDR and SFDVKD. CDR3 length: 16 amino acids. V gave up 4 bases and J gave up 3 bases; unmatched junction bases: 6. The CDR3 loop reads CATSESSGRNYNEQFF. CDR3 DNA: TGTGCCACCAGTGAGTCCAGCGGGAGGAACTACAATGAGCAGTTCTTC.

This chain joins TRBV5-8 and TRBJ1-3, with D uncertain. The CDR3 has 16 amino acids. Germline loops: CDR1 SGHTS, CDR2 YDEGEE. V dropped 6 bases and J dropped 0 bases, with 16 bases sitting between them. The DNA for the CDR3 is TGTGCCAGCAACCCTTGGCAGGCCGGCTCTGGAAACACCATATATTTT. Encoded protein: CASNPWQAGSGNTIYF. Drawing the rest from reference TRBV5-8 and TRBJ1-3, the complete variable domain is EAGVTQSPTHLIKTRGQQATLRCSPISGHTSVYWYQQALGLGLQFLLWYDEGEERNRGNFPPRFSGRQFPNYSSELNVNALELEDSALYLCASNPWQAGSGNTIYFGEGSWLTVV.

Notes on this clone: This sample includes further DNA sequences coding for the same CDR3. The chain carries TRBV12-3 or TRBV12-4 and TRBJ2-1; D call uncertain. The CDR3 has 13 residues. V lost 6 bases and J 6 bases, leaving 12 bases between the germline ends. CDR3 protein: CASSPGTPNEQFF. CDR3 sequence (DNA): TGTGCCAGCAGCCCAGGAACCCCCAATGAGCAGTTCTTC.

CDR3 sequence: CASWGESETQYF. CDR3 coding DNA: TGTGCCAGTTGGGGGGAGAGCGAGACCCAGTACTTC. V gene TRBV2 combines with J gene TRBJ2-5; D may be TRBD2 (6 bases). Per the germline V gene, CDR1 is SNHLY and CDR2 is FYNNEI. The CDR3 consists of 12 residues. Trimming took 9 bases from V and 5 from J, leaving 13 bases between them.

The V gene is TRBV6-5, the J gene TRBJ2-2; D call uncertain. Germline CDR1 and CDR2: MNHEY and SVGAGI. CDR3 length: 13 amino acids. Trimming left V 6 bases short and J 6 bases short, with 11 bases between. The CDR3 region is CASSGRMSGELFF. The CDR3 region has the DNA TGTGCCAGCAGCGGAAGGATGTCCGGGGAGCTGTTTTTT.

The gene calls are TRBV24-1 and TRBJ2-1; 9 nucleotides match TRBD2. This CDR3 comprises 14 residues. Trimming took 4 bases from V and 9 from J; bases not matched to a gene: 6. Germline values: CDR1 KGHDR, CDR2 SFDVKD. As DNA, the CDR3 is TGTGCCACCAGTGAACGGACTAGCGTTTTTGAGCAGTTCTTC. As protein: CATSERTSVFEQFF.